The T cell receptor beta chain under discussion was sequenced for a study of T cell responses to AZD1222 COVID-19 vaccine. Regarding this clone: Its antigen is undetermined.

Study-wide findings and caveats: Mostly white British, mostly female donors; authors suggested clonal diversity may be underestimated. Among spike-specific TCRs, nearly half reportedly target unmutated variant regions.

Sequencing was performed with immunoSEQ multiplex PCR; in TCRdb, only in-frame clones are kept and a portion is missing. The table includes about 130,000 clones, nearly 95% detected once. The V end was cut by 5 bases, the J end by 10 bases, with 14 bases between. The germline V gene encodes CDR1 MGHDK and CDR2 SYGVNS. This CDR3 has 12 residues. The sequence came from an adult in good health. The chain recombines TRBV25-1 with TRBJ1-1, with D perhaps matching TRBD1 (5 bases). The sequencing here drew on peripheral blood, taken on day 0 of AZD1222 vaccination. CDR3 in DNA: TGTGCCAGCAGTCCGGGGCCACATGGAGCTTTCTTT. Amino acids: CASSPGPHGAFF.